This T cell receptor beta chain was profiled in a study of T cell changes during pregnancy in multiple sclerosis. Looked up from germline, CDR1 is SEHNR and CDR2 is FQNEAQ (reference sequence). With V trimmed by 6 bases and J by 3 bases, 8 bases remained unmatched. This CDR3 is 15 amino acids long. Method: immunoSEQ multiplex PCR; TCRdb's copy keeps in-frame clones and lacks some. The data contain over 12,000 clones, approximately 86% of them singletons. The V gene is TRBV7-9, the J gene TRBJ1-2, with 9 bases fitting TRBD1. The clonotype originates from a female donor with multiple sclerosis, enrolled in a pregnancy study. The sample in question was CD8+ T cells from peripheral blood mononuclear cells, obtained in the first trimester of pregnancy. CDR3 region: CASRPPTGGDYGYTF. CDR3 bases: TGTGCCAGCAGACCACCGACAGGGGGGGACTATGGCTACACCTTC.